This T cell receptor (beta chain) stems from a study of OX40 agonist ivuxolimab in advanced cancers. About the research overall: All patients had ivuxolimab intravenously every 2 weeks at 0.01 to 10 mg/kg. Three patients, one with hepatocellular carcinoma and two with cutaneous melanoma, achieved partial responses.

The data were produced by immunoSEQ multiplex PCR, yet TCRdb's version contains in-frame clones alone and is incomplete. This sample has about 69,000 clones, with 84% found just once. Blood was sampled at baseline, cycle 4 day 1, and cycle 7 day 1. The receptor was derived from an adult with an advanced solid tumor such as melanoma, head and neck, liver or kidney cancer. Source: CD4+ or CD8+ T cells sorted from blood, taken in a trial of the OX40 agonist ivuxolimab.

The CDR3 protein is CAWRGNGDEQFF. The CDR3 bases are TGTGCCTGGAGAGGTAACGGCGATGAGCAGTTCTTC. The chain joins TRBV30 to TRBJ2-1, with D unresolved. Trimming left V 3 bases short and J 8 bases short, with 11 bases between. Germline V CDR1 and CDR2: GTSNPN, SVGIG (reference sequence). This CDR3 has 12 residues.